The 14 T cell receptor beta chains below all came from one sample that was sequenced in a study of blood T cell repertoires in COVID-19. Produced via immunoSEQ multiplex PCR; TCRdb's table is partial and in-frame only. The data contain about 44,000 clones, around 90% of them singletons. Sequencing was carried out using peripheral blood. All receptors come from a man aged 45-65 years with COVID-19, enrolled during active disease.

The CDR3 sequence is CASSVRDIYNEQFF. The CDR3 bases are TGTGCCAGCAGTGTCCGGGACATCTACAATGAGCAGTTCTTC. V usage is TRBV2 and J usage is TRBJ2-1, with D perhaps matching TRBD1 (6 bases). V was trimmed by 4 bases and J by 3 bases, leaving 10 bases between them. Germline V gene sequence: CDR1 SNHLY, CDR2 FYNNEI. This CDR3 has 14 residues.

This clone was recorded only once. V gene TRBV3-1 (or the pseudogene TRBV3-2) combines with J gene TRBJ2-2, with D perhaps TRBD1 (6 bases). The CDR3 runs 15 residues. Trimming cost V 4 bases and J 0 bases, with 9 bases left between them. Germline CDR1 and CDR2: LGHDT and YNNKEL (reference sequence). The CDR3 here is CASSPDSANTGELFF. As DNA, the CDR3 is TGTGCCAGCAGCCCGGACAGTGCGAACACCGGGGAGCTGTTTTTT.

CDR3 nucleotide sequence: TGTGCCATCAGTGAAGGTTGGACAGGGGAATCTGGGGCCAACGTCCTGACTTTC. Translating gives CAISEGWTGESGANVLTF. This rearrangement joins TRBV10-3 to TRBJ2-6, with TRBD1 matching over 9 bases. The germline gives CDR1 ENHRY, CDR2 SYGVKD. J gave up 1 base and V 3 bases, and 7 bases lay outside the gene matches. The CDR3 length is 18 residues.

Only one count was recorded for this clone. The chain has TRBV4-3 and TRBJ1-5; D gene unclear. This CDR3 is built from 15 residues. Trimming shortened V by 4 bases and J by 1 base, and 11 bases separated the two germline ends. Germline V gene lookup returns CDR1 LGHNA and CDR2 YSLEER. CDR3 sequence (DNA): TGCGCCAGCAGCCCATTCCGAGGCAGCAATCAGCCCCAGCATTTT. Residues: CASSPFRGSNQPQHF.

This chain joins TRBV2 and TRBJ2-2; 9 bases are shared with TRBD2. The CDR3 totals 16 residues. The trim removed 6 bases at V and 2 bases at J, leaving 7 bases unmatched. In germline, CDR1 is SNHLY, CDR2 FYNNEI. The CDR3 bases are TGTGCCAGCAGGAGACTAGCGGCGAGCAACACCGGGGAGCTGTTTTTT. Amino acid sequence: CASRRLAASNTGELFF.

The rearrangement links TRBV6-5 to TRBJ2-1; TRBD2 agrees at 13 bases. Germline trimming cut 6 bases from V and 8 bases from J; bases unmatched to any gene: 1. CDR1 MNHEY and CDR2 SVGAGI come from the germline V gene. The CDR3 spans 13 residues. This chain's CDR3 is CASRGLAGDEQFF. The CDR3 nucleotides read TGTGCCAGCAGAGGACTAGCGGGAGATGAGCAGTTCTTC.

The CDR3 nucleotides are TGTGCCAGCAGCTTAAGACTTCTCTACGAGCAGTACTTC. It yields the protein CASSLRLLYEQYF. This sequence joins TRBV7-2 and TRBJ2-7; no clear D. Trimming left V 2 bases short and J 3 bases short, with 8 bases between. Germline CDR1 and CDR2: SGHTA and FQGNSA. The CDR3 runs to 13 residues.

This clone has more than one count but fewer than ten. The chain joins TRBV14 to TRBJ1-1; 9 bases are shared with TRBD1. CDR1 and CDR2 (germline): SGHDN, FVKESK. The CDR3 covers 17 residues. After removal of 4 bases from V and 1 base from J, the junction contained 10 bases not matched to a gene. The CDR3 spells CASSPRPGTGTNTEAFF. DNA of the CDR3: TGTGCCAGCAGCCCTCGTCCCGGGACAGGGACGAACACTGAAGCTTTCTTT. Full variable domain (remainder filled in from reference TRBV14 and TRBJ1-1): EAGVTQFPSHSVIEKGQTVTLRCDPISGHDNLYWYRRVMGKEIKFLLHFVKESKQDESGMPNNRFLAERTGGTYSTLKVQPAELEDSGVYFCASSPRPGTGTNTEAFFGQGTRLTVV.

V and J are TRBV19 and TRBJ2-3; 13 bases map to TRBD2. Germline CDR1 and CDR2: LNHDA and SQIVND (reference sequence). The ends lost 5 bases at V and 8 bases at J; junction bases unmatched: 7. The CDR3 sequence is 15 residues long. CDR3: CASSGLAGVKSTQYF. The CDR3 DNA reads TGTGCCAGTAGTGGACTAGCGGGAGTTAAAAGTACGCAGTATTTT.

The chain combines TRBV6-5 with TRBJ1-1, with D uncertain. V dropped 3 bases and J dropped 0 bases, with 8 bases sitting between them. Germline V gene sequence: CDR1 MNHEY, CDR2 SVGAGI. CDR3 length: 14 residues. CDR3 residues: CASSYRGLNTEAFF. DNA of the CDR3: TGTGCCAGCAGTTATCGAGGTTTGAACACTGAAGCTTTCTTT.

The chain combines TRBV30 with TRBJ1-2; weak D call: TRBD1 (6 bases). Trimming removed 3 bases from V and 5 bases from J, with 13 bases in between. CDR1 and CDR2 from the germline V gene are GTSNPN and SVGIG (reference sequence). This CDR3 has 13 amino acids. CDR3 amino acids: CAWRGALVYGYTF. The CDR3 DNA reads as TGTGCCTGGAGGGGGGCGCTCGTTTATGGCTACACCTTC.

The CDR3 loop reads CASSFGGGNTIYF. In DNA, the CDR3 is TGTGCCAGCAGCTTCGGGGGTGGAAACACCATATATTTT. The chain has TRBV5-5 and TRBJ1-3, with D possibly being TRBD1 (5 bases). V was trimmed by 2 bases and J by 3 bases, leaving 6 bases between them. Germline values: CDR1 SGHKS, CDR2 YYEKEE (reference sequence). This CDR3 has 13 amino acids.

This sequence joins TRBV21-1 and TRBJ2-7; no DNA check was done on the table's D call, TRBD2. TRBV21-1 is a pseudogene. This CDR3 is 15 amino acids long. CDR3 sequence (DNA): TGTGCCAGCAGGACCTCTAGCGGGGTGTGCTACGAGCAGTACTTC. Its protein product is CASRTSSGVCYEQYF.

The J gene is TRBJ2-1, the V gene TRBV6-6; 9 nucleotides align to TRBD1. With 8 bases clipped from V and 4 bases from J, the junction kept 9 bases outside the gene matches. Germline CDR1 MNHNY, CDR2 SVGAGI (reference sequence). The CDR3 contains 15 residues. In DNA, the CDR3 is TGTGCCAGCTCCCCGGGGGGACAGGGTTACAATGAGCAGTTCTTC. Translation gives CASSPGGQGYNEQFF.